The 9 T cell receptor beta chains below were found in one sample sequenced in a study of T-cell reconstitution after alpha-beta-depleted transplantation in children. It was with unique molecular identifiers that the TCRbeta library was prepared. In TCRdb, the PCR reads were re-called with MiXCR into one record per CDR3 protein. The sample has 330,000 or so distinct CDR3 sequences; about 9.3% are singletons. This specimen was PBMCs from the stem cell graft donor, taken from the stem cell graft. These receptors came from a human donor who donated a stem cell graft to a child with acute lymphoblastic leukemia.

A note on this clonotype: One end of the junction does not line up with germline, which may come from a read error. This chain links TRBV29-1 with TRBJ2-3; D gene uncertain. CDR1 and CDR2 (germline): SQVTM, ANQGSEA. This CDR3 comprises 11 residues. The CDR3 DNA follows: TGCAGCTTTGAAATGTCAGATACGCAGTATTTT. Amino acid sequence: CSFEMSDTQYF.

The table lists this clonotype with a few counts. This chain links TRBV6-1 with TRBJ2-7; TRBD1 agrees at 10 bases. The ends lost 4 bases at V and 3 bases at J; junction bases unmatched: 3. This CDR3 contains 14 residues. Germline CDR1 reads MNHNS; CDR2 reads SASEGT. The CDR3: CASSVDRGLYEQYF. Here the CDR3 DNA reads TGTGCCAGCAGTGTCGACAGGGGGCTCTACGAGCAGTACTTC.

J is TRBJ2-7 and V is TRBV2; possible D gene TRBD1, 6 bases. Germline lookup yields CDR1 SNHLY and CDR2 FYNNEI. With 7 bases removed from V and 3 bases from J, the gap between germline ends came to 13 bases. The length of the CDR3 is 13 residues. The CDR3 protein is CASKQGHIYEQYF. CDR3 nucleotide sequence: TGTGCCAGCAAACAGGGACACATCTACGAGCAGTACTTC.

V usage is TRBV3-2 and J usage is TRBJ2-6; the DNA was not compared with TRBD1, the D call given in the table. TRBV3-2 counts as a pseudogene. The CDR3 is made up of 18 amino acids. CDR3 protein: CAFSAVGTTSSGANVLTF. In DNA form, the CDR3 reads TGTGCCTTCAGTGCGGTGGGGACAACTAGCTCTGGGGCCAACGTCCTGACTTTC.

This chain links TRBV11-2 with TRBJ2-3; 13 bases are a match to TRBD2. The V gene end was trimmed by 4 bases and the J gene end by 4 bases; junction bases not matched to a gene: 14. This CDR3 comprises 19 residues. Germline assignment: CDR1 SGHAT and CDR2 FQNNGV. CDR3 amino acids: CASSSRTSGSGRVSDTQYF. CDR3 nucleotide sequence: TGTGCCAGCAGCTCAAGGACTAGCGGGAGTGGGAGGGTCTCAGATACGCAGTATTTT.

As to this clonotype: The CDR3 end shows no conserved phenylalanine or tryptophan, and so a read error is likely. It is unclear where the CDR3 begins or ends on the DNA, so no DNA is shown, and the CDR3 is as TCRdb lists it. This rearrangement joins TRBV7-2 to TRBJ2-3; the table's D call TRBD2 went unverified against the DNA. Termini included, the CDR3 measures 15 amino acids. The germline V gene encodes CDR1 SGHTA and CDR2 FQGNSA. The CDR3 sequence: CASSFGPSGRSDTQY.

V usage is TRBV25-1 and J usage is TRBJ2-2, with 8 positions matching TRBD1. The CDR3 extends over 15 amino acids. V shed 4 bases, J shed 4 bases, and the junction held 5 bases outside the gene matches. CDR1 is MGHDK and CDR2 is SYGVNS in the germline V gene. The CDR3 region has the DNA TGTGCCAGCAGTGGGACAGGGTTGGGCACCGGGGAGCTGTTTTTT. This codes for CASSGTGLGTGELFF.

The chain combines TRBV6-5 with TRBJ1-1, with a weak D call TRBD1 (6 bases). Trimming left V 8 bases short and J 3 bases short, with 13 bases between. The CDR3 consists of 13 residues. Germline CDR1 and CDR2: MNHEY and SVGAGI. The CDR3 nucleotides are TGTGCCAGCGGGTTTCAGGGGTACACTGAAGCTTTCTTT. The encoded protein is CASGFQGYTEAFF.

This clonotype was counted at least ten times. The chain is built from TRBV28 and TRBJ2-5, with D perhaps given as TRBD1 or TRBD2 (5 bases each). V lost 2 bases to trimming and J lost 9 bases, with 19 bases between them. Germline assignment: CDR1 MDHEN and CDR2 SYDVKM. This CDR3 is 15 amino acids long. CDR3 residues: CASSLTGDARLSQYF. The CDR3 nucleotides are TGTGCCAGCAGTTTAACCGGGGACGCCAGGTTGTCCCAGTACTTC.